This is a list of T cell receptor beta chains from one sample in a study of cytomegalovirus exposure and HLA in healthy donors. Profiling relied on immunoSEQ multiplex PCR, and the TCRdb table lists in-frame clones only, not all of them. The table includes fewer than 200,000 clones, around 78% detected once. Sequencing was performed on PBMCs. The source of these receptors is a female donor in good health and CMV-seronegative. Each CDR3 is given with its conserved first and last residue. The D gene is left open where the match is weak. Not every row has a clone size; where given, it reads once, few, many or a size class.

clone_size | j_call | v_call | d_call | cdr3_nt | cdr3_aa
once | TRBJ1-2 | TRBV28 | - | TGTGCCAGCAGTTTAGCGGGGACCCGGGGCTACACCTTC | CASSLAGTRGYTF
- | TRBJ2-1 | TRBV7-9 | - | TGTGCCAGCAGCTTGTGGGGGAGGTTAGGGTACAATGAGCAGTTCTTC | CASSLWGRLGYNEQFF
- | TRBJ1-3 | TRBV28 | TRBD1 | TGTGCCAGCGGTCCGGGACAGGTCCCTGGAAACACCATATATTTT | CASGPGQVPGNTIYF
- | TRBJ2-2 | TRBV9 | - | TGTGCCAGCAGCGTCACTACGGAAACAACCGGGGAGCTGTTTTTT | CASSVTTETTGELFF
once | TRBJ2-2 | TRBV19 | TRBD1 | TGTGCCAGTAGTAGAGCCCTGGGACAGATTAACACCGGGGAGCTGTTTTTT | CASSRALGQINTGELFF
- | TRBJ1-5 | TRBV4-2 | - | TGTGCCAGCAGCCAAGAGGCCGGGACACCCCATCAGCCCCAGCATTTT | CASSQEAGTPHQPQHF
- | TRBJ2-7 | TRBV12-5 | - | TGTGCTAGTGGAAAAGGGGGCGGGGCAACCTACGAGCAGTACTTC | CASGKGGGATYEQYF
- | TRBJ2-7 | TRBV28 | TRBD1 | TGTGCCAGCAGGTTGCAAGGGGGCAGTTACGAGCAGTACTTC | CASRLQGGSYEQYF
- | TRBJ2-6 | TRBV5-1 | TRBD2 | TGCGCCAGCAGCAAGGGACTAGCGGGAGGGCCACCCTCTGGGGCCAACGTCCTGACTTTC | CASSKGLAGGPPSGANVLTF
- | TRBJ2-5 | TRBV7-2 | TRBD2 | TGTGCCAGCAGCTTAATTGGTGCGCGGGAGGAGACCCAGTACTTC | CASSLIGAREETQYF
- | TRBJ2-4 | TRBV7-2 | TRBD2 | TGTGCCAGCAGCCCCGAGGCGGGAGGGCCGGCCAAAAACATTCAGTACTTC | CASSPEAGGPAKNIQYF
- | TRBJ2-2 | TRBV9 | - | TGTGCCAGCAGCGCCACTACAGGCGCCGGGGAGCTGTTTTTT | CASSATTGAGELFF
- | TRBJ2-5 | TRBV9 | - | TGTGCCAGCAGCGTAGAGTACAGGGTGGGGACCCAGTACTTC | CASSVEYRVGTQYF
- | TRBJ2-1 | TRBV30 | TRBD2 | TGTGCCTGGAGTGACGGCGGGAGAAGCGGGTTCTTC | CAWSDGGRSGFF
- | TRBJ2-7 | TRBV13 | TRBD2 | TGTGCCAGCAGCTTGAGCGGGAGAAACTCCTACGAGCAGTACTTC | CASSLSGRNSYEQYF
- | TRBJ2-1 | TRBV6-5 | - | TGTGCCAGCAGTTCGAGGGATAGACTGCGGGGCAATGAGCAGTTCTTC | CASSSRDRLRGNEQFF
- | TRBJ2-1 | TRBV7-2 | TRBD2 | TGTGCCAGCAGCTTAGAACTAGCGGTCCCAATCTTC | CASSLELAVPIF
- | TRBJ1-2 | TRBV7-2 | TRBD1 | TGTGCCAGCAGCTTAGCCCTACAGGGGGCGGGAGGCTACACCTTC | CASSLALQGAGGYTF
- | TRBJ2-1 | TRBV11-1 | - | TGTGCCAGCAGCCTAAGCCCCGGGACATTTAATGAGCAGTTCTTC | CASSLSPGTFNEQFF
- | TRBJ2-2 | TRBV6-5 | - | TGTGCCAGCAGTTACAGGGGCTTGAACACCGGGGAGCTGTTTTTT | CASSYRGLNTGELFF
- | TRBJ1-1 | TRBV7-2 | - | TGTGCCAGCAGCTCAGAAGGAGGTTTAGAAGCTTTCTTT | CASSSEGGLEAFF
- | TRBJ1-3 | TRBV9 | TRBD1 | TGTGCCAGCAGTATTAAGGGGGCTGGCGGAAACACCATATATTTT | CASSIKGAGGNTIYF
- | TRBJ2-6 | TRBV6-4 | - | TGTGCCAGCAGTGAGACCCGGGCTGGGGCCAACGTCCTGACTTTC | CASSETRAGANVLTF
few | TRBJ2-5 | TRBV5-4 | TRBD1 | TGTGCCAGCAGCCCCCGGACAGGGGTTCGAGAGACCCAGTACTTC | CASSPRTGVRETQYF
- | TRBJ1-1 | TRBV28 | - | TGTGCCAGCAGAGGGGGGGCGAACACTGAAGCTTTCTTT | CASRGGANTEAFF
- | TRBJ2-7 | TRBV7-8 | TRBD1 | TGTGCCAGCAGATCTGGACAGGCGGAACAGTACTTC | CASRSGQAEQYF
- | TRBJ1-4 | TRBV27 | - | TGTGCCAGCACCCCGCTAGGGGTCTCGCGAACTAATGAAAAACTGTTTTTT | CASTPLGVSRTNEKLFF
- | TRBJ2-6 | TRBV27 | TRBD2 | TGTGCCAGCAGTTTTAGTAGCGGGAGGGCCTTTTTCTCTGGGGCCAACGTCCTGACTTTC | CASSFSSGRAFFSGANVLTF
few | TRBJ2-7 | TRBV28 | - | TGTGCCAGCCAAGGGAGCGGCTCTACGGCCTACGAGCAGTACTTC | CASQGSGSTAYEQYF
- | TRBJ2-2 | TRBV28 | TRBD1 | TGTGCCAGCAGCCGACAGGGGGTGAGGACCGGGGAGCTGTTTTTT | CASSRQGVRTGELFF
- | TRBJ2-3 | TRBV5-1 | - | TGCGCCAGCAGCTTGGCCATTGGCACAGATACGCAGTATTTT | CASSLAIGTDTQYF
once | TRBJ2-7 | TRBV7-8 | TRBD2 | TGTGCCAGCAGCCCACCGGGACTAGCGAACGAGCAGTACTTC | CASSPPGLANEQYF
- | TRBJ1-2 | TRBV12-5 | - | TGTGCTAGTGGTTTATCCAGATATGGCTACACCTTC | CASGLSRYGYTF
few | TRBJ1-5 | TRBV6-1 | - | TGTGCCAGCAGTTACTCGAGATGG | CASSYSRW
- | TRBJ2-3 | TRBV19 | TRBD2 | TGTGCCAGTAGTTCTCTACGGTCGGCGGGGGGAAATACGCAGTATTTT | CASSSLRSAGGNTQYF
- | TRBJ1-1 | TRBV19 | - | TGTGCCAGTAGTTCCCGCCTCGGCGGGGGTGACACTGAAGCTTTCTTT | CASSSRLGGGDTEAFF
- | TRBJ2-2 | TRBV14 | - | TGTGCCAGCAGAAATTCCGGGGGGAACACCGGGGAGCTGTTTTTT | CASRNSGGNTGELFF
few | TRBJ2-1 | TRBV4-3 | - | TGCGCCAGCAGCCAAGATCTGACAAACAATGAGCAGTTCTTC | CASSQDLTNNEQFF
- | TRBJ1-1 | TRBV29-1 | - | TGCAGCGTCGCGAGAGATGGCGAGCGGTTGAACACTGAAGCTTTCTTT | CSVARDGERLNTEAFF
- | TRBJ1-5 | TRBV28 | - | TGTGCCAGCGTGAAGGGGCATCAGCCCCAGCATTTT | CASVKGHQPQHF
- | TRBJ2-7 | TRBV5-1 | - | TGCGCCAGCAGCTTGGGCGGCTACGAGCAGTACTTC | CASSLGGYEQYF
few | TRBJ1-1 | TRBV28 | - | TGTGCCAGCAGTTTAGACAGGCCGGCTTTCTTT | CASSLDRPAFF
once | TRBJ1-1 | TRBV7-3 | TRBD1 | TGTGCCAGCAGCTCCGGGGGACAGAGCCCTAGGGGCACTGAAGCTTTCTTT | CASSSGGQSPRGTEAFF
- | TRBJ1-2 | TRBV9 | - | TGTGCCAGCACCTCCTCGGTCATCCCCCGTGGCTACACCTTC | CASTSSVIPRGYTF
- | TRBJ2-1 | TRBV5-6 | TRBD1 | TGTGCCAGCAGCTTCCTACTTCCCGGGACAGGGGCCTACAATGAGCAGTTCTTC | CASSFLLPGTGAYNEQFF
- | TRBJ2-6 | TRBV28 | - | TGTGCCAGCAGTTTATATAAGACAGGGGCCAACGTCCTGACTTTC | CASSLYKTGANVLTF
- | TRBJ1-6 | TRBV5-1 | - | TGCGCCAGCAGCTCAAGCCCTCCTCCCAATTCACCCCTCCACTTT | CASSSSPPPNSPLHF
- | TRBJ2-3 | TRBV4-3 | TRBD2 | TGCGCCAGCAGCCAAGATGGGGCTAGCGGGATGACGCAGTATTTT | CASSQDGASGMTQYF
- | TRBJ1-1 | TRBV27 | - | TGTGCCAGCAGTTTATTCCGAGGAGGAGTGAACACTGAAGCTTTCTTT | CASSLFRGGVNTEAFF
- | TRBJ2-1 | TRBV4-3 | TRBD2 | TGCGCCAGCAGCCCTAATTCGGGGGGGTCCTACAATGAGCAGTTCTTC | CASSPNSGGSYNEQFF
- | TRBJ1-2 | TRBV7-8 | TRBD1 | TGTGCCAGCAGCTTAGGACAGGGGCTAGGCTACACCTTC | CASSLGQGLGYTF
- | TRBJ1-1 | TRBV12-5 | - | TGTGCTAGTGAACTTTTTGCGAACACTGAAGCTTTCTTT | CASELFANTEAFF
few | TRBJ1-1 | TRBV29-1 | - | TGCAGCGTTGTGGGGCTGCCGAACACTGAAGCTTTCTTT | CSVVGLPNTEAFF
- | TRBJ2-7 | TRBV18 | - | TGTGCCAGCTCACCGGACAGTAACGAGCAGTACTTC | CASSPDSNEQYF
once | TRBJ1-2 | TRBV5-1 | - | TGCGCCAGCAGCTTGCGTGGGGGCTCAAACTATGGCTACACCTTC | CASSLRGGSNYGYTF
- | TRBJ1-1 | TRBV2 | - | TGTGCCAGCAGAGCGGGGGAATACACTGAAGCTTTCTTT | CASRAGEYTEAFF
- | TRBJ2-1 | TRBV28 | TRBD2 | TGTGCCAGCCTGGGGACTAGCGGGAGGTACAATGAGCAGTTCTTC | CASLGTSGRYNEQFF
- | TRBJ1-6 | TRBV2 | - | TGTGCCAGCAGGGGAGGGTCACCCCTCCACTTT | CASRGGSPLHF